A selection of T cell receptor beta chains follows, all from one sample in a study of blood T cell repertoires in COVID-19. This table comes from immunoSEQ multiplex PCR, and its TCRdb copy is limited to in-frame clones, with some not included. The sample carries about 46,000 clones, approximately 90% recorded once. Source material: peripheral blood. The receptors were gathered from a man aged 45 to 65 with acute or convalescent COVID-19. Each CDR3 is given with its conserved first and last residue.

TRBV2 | CASSASGQAFPQHF
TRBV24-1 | CATSSRDTGQPQHF
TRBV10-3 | CATLGRDRGFYGYTF
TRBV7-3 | CASSLRQGNQPQHF
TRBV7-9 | CASSLRTGIDSYEQYF
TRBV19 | CASSIAVLAGGPSEQYF
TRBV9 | CASSSQGAGYGYTF
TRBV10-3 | CAIRRGYRTGDLSWNTGELFF
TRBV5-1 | CASSTDRANTGELFF
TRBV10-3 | CAISESSAEAFF
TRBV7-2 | CASSRSSGTGNTIYF
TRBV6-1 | CASSVLAGTEWDTQYF
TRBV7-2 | CASSQGGMDEQYF
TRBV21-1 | CASSKAPGLAGPPGGTQYF
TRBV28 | CASSTLQGSLSGNTIYF
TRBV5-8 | CASSLTGVGEKLFF
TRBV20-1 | CSASLSSGVRAEQYF
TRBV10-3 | CAISDLAGVHHTQYF
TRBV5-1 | CASSWERGQPQHF
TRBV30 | CASTQGVSGNTIYF
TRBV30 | CAWGHQLPSGYTF
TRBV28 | CASTRGSNYGYTF
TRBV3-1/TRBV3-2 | CASSLRGGNTEAFF
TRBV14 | CASSQDLVGAEAFF
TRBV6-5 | CASSLDRAKAEAFF
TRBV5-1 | CASSSPGQSYEQYF
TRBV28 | CASSRQGGYDQPQHF
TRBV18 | CASSPDGASGAPGEQFF